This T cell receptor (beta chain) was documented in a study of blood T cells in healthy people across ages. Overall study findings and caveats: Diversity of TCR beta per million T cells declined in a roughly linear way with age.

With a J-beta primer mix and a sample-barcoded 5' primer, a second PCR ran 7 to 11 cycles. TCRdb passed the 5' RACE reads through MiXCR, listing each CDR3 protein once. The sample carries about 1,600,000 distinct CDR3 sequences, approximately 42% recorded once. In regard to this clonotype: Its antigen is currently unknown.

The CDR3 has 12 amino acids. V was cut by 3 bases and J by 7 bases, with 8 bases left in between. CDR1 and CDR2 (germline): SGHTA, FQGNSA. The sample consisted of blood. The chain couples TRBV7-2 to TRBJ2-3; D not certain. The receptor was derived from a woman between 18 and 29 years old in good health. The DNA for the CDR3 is TGTGCCAGCAGCTTGAACCTTTATACGCAGTATTTT. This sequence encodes CASSLNLYTQYF.